This passage covers 8 T cell receptor beta chains from one sample sequenced in a study of shared clonotypes between healthy human individuals (dated by TCRdb to 2020 to 2021). Libraries were built with the immunoSEQ multiplex PCR assay. This is the immuneACCESS table as TCRdb keeps it, with only in-frame sequences that have V and J called. A part of the clones is gone; compared with another copy, unresolved V genes explain less than half, and the rest is unexplained. The sample has roughly 2 million clones on record, roughly 95% of them singletons. The ten top clones hold approximately 0.13% of the sample. Sequenced sample: naive CD4+ T cells sorted from blood. Sample cell subset or site, as interpreted from the label and publication: CD45RA+ positively selected. Receptors were obtained from a man aged 18 to 30 in good health.

This clone was recorded only once. V and J are TRBV27 and TRBJ1-1; 8 nucleotides match TRBD1. The CDR3 consists of 11 residues. V lost 7 bases, J lost 7 bases, and 2 bases stayed unmatched. Germline CDR1 is MNHEY and CDR2 is SMNVEV (reference sequence). CDR3 in amino acids: CASKGQGEAFF. CDR3 sequence (DNA): TGTGCCAGCAAAGGACAGGGTGAAGCTTTCTTT.

To note about this clone: This specimen includes other DNA sequences encoding the same CDR3. J is TRBJ2-7 and V is TRBV9, with 10 positions matching TRBD1. There are 13 residues in the CDR3. V shed 0 bases and J 6 bases; nucleotides not matched to a gene: 0. Germline values: CDR1 SGDLS, CDR2 YYNGEE. The CDR3 region is CASSVGDRGEQYF. The CDR3 coding sequence is TGTGCCAGCAGCGTAGGGGACAGGGGCGAGCAGTACTTC.

The rearrangement uses TRBV29-1 and TRBJ2-1; D possibly corresponds to TRBD1 (5 bases). Germline V CDR1 and CDR2: SQVTM, ANQGSEA. V lost 8 bases, J lost 10 bases, and 21 bases lay in between. The CDR3 has 13 residues. CDR3 amino acids: CSSDPRGPREQFF. The CDR3 nucleotides read TGCAGCTCCGACCCTAGGGGCCCCAGGGAGCAGTTCTTC.

The genes are TRBV6-4 and TRBJ1-5, with TRBD1 identical over 9 bases. The CDR3 is 14 residues long. Germline CDR1 reads MRHNA; CDR2 reads SNTAGT. Unmatched junction bases numbered 7, after V lost 6 bases and J lost 7 bases. The CDR3 DNA follows: TGTGCCAGCAGCCCCGGGGGGACAGGGCAGCCCCAGCATTTT. It encodes CASSPGGTGQPQHF.

The chain is built from TRBV11-2 and TRBJ2-1; 8 bases fit TRBD1. V was pared by 2 bases and J by 8 bases, with 11 bases of the junction left unmatched. CDR3 length: 16 amino acids. Germline CDR1 reads SGHAT; CDR2 reads FQNNGV. The CDR3: CASSLPHRDRLHEQFF. In DNA, the CDR3 is TGTGCCAGCAGCTTACCCCACCGGGACAGGCTACATGAGCAGTTCTTC.

V and J are TRBV6-1 and TRBJ1-1; D gene unclear. Germline V CDR1 and CDR2: MNHNS, SASEGT. The CDR3 loop spans 11 amino acids. V was cut by 3 bases and J by 11 bases, with 10 bases left in between. CDR3 loop: CASSDTPRAFF. CDR3 coding DNA: TGTGCCAGCAGTGATACCCCGAGGGCTTTCTTT.

The genes are TRBV30 and TRBJ2-7, with 9 bases identical to TRBD2. The CDR3 runs to 15 residues. The trim removed 3 bases at V and 2 bases at J, leaving 8 bases unmatched. The germline gives CDR1 GTSNPN, CDR2 SVGIG (reference sequence). The CDR3 nucleotides are TGTGCCTGGAGGGTTCCCCTAGCGGGACCCTACGAGCAGTACTTC. It is translated as CAWRVPLAGPYEQYF.

This chain connects TRBV6-6 to TRBJ2-3, with a tentative D call TRBD2 (6 bases). The CDR3 is 16 amino acids. Germline assignment: CDR1 MNHNY and CDR2 SVGAGI (reference sequence). V was trimmed by 0 bases and J by 3 bases, leaving 13 bases between them. The CDR3 DNA reads TGTGCCAGCAGTTACTCCAGCGGGCATGGGACAGATACGCAGTATTTT. Its translation: CASSYSSGHGTDTQYF.